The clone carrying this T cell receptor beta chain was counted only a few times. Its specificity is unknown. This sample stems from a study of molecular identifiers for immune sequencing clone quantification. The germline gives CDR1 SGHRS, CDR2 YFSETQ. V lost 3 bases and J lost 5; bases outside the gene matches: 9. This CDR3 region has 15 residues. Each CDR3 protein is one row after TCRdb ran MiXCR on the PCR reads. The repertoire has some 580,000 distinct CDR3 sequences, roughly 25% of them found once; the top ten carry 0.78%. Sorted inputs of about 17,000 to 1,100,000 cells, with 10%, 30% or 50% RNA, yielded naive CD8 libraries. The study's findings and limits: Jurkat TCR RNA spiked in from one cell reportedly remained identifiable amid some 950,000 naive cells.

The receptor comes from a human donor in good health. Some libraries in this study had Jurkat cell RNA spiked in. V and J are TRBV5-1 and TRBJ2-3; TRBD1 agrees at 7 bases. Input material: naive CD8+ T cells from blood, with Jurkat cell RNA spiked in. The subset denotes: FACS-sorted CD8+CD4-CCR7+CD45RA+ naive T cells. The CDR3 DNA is TGCGCCAGCAGCTGGAGACAGGGCGATAGAGATACGCAGTATTTT. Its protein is CASSWRQGDRDTQYF. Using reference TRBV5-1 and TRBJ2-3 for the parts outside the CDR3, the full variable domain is KAGVTQTPRYLIKTRGQQVTLSCSPISGHRSVSWYQQTPGQGLQFLFEYFSETQRNKGNFPGRFSGRQFSNSRSEMNVSTLELGDSALYLCASSWRQGDRDTQYFGPGTRLTVL.